This T cell receptor beta chain comes out of a study of regulatory T cells in long-lasting Graves disease. Regarding time point: persistent/refractory GD, antithyroid drugs over 5 years with positive TRAb. The TCR library was prepared using RNA isolated from PBMCs. The J segment lost 4 bases and the V segment lost 4 bases, leaving 12 bases of the junction unmatched. Germline CDR1 reads MGHDK; CDR2 reads SYGVNS. This CDR3 region has 17 residues. Relying on iRepertoire HTBI primers and Arm-PCR of CDR3 regions, the team built TCR beta libraries. TCRdb reprocessed the multiplex PCR reads with MiXCR, giving one entry per CDR3 protein. This sample has 700,000 or so distinct CDR3 sequences; around 32% occur once, and the top ten carry about 42%.

The sample in question was peripheral blood mononuclear cells (PBMCs), obtained when the disease was refractory, from a patient treated with antithyroid drugs. This TCR derives from a female donor with Graves disease. The chain combines TRBV25-1 with TRBJ1-2; 10 bases agree with TRBD1. CDR3 residues: CASSGISGTGAFYGYTF. The DNA for the CDR3 is TGTGCCAGCAGTGGCATATCCGGGACAGGGGCTTTCTATGGCTACACCTTC.